A single sample is the source of the 12 T cell receptor beta chains below, sequenced in a study of T cell responses to AZD1222 COVID-19 vaccine. Sequenced by immunoSEQ multiplex PCR; TCRdb stores in-frame clones only, minus some. The table lists more than 85,000 clones, roughly 91% of them singletons. The specimen was peripheral blood, collected on day 0 of AZD1222 vaccination. The receptors were sampled from an adult in good health.

V usage is TRBV6-1 and J usage is TRBJ2-2; the match to TRBD1 covers 11 bases. The CDR3 sequence is 16 residues long. The germline CDR1 and CDR2 sequences are MNHNS and SASEGT. Unmatched junction bases numbered 2, after V lost 1 base and J lost 4 bases. The CDR3, as DNA: TGTGCCAGCAGTGAAGTTGGGACAGGGGGCACCGGGGAGCTGTTTTTT. It translates to CASSEVGTGGTGELFF.

This chain links TRBV3-1 (or the pseudogene TRBV3-2) with TRBJ2-5; D call uncertain. Between the trimmed V and J ends, which lost 4 bases and 2 bases, there was a span of 14 bases. The CDR3 sequence is 15 residues long. CDR1 and CDR2 (germline): LGHDT, YNNKEL (reference sequence). The CDR3 reads CASSLLRTTQETQYF. CDR3 nucleotides: TGTGCCAGCAGCCTCCTACGTACGACTCAAGAGACCCAGTACTTC.

The rearrangement links TRBV5-4 to TRBJ2-5; 7 nucleotides line up with TRBD1. CDR1 is SGHNT, CDR2 YYREEE, per germline (reference sequence). CDR3 length equals 13 residues. V trimming: 2 bases; J trimming: 4 bases; junction bases outside the gene matches: 2. CDR3 in amino acids: CASSFSGGETQYF. Here the CDR3 DNA reads TGTGCCAGCAGCTTCTCAGGGGGAGAGACCCAGTACTTC.

The rearrangement uses TRBV3-1 (or the pseudogene TRBV3-2) and TRBJ1-2, with a possible D match to TRBD1 (5 bases). Germline V gives CDR1 LGHDT, CDR2 YNNKEL (reference sequence). The CDR3 totals 13 residues. Deletions cut 2 bases from V and 3 bases from J, with 7 bases between. This chain's CDR3 is CASSQQGDYGYTF. Written as DNA, the CDR3 is TGTGCCAGCAGCCAACAGGGTGACTATGGCTACACCTTC.

The rearrangement uses TRBV10-3 and TRBJ2-3, with 10 bases fitting TRBD2. With 3 bases clipped from V and 3 bases from J, the junction kept 6 bases outside the gene matches. CDR3 size: 16 residues. Looked up from germline, CDR1 is ENHRY and CDR2 is SYGVKD. CDR3 DNA sequence: TGTGCCATCAGTGAAAGAGCGGGAGGGGGGACAGATACGCAGTATTTT. It specifies CAISERAGGGTDTQYF.

The chain is built from TRBV5-1 and TRBJ2-5; D is undetermined. The germline V gene has CDR1 SGHRS and CDR2 YFSETQ. V lost 0 bases and J lost 4, with 7 bases in between. CDR3 size: 13 residues. CDR3 region: CASSLGWGETQYF. The CDR3, as DNA: TGCGCCAGCAGCTTGGGATGGGGAGAGACCCAGTACTTC.

The chain combines TRBV19 with TRBJ1-2, with a possible D match to TRBD1 (5 bases). Trimming removed 3 bases from V and 6 bases from J, with 17 bases in between. The CDR3 has 15 residues. Germline loops: CDR1 LNHDA, CDR2 SQIVND (reference sequence). The CDR3 sequence is CASSIPQGSGNGYTF. The CDR3 DNA reads as TGTGCCAGTAGTATCCCCCAGGGAAGTGGGAATGGCTACACCTTC.

The chain couples TRBV3-1 (or the pseudogene TRBV3-2) to TRBJ1-1; 10 nucleotides match TRBD1. The CDR3 loop spans 14 amino acids. Germline values: CDR1 LGHDT, CDR2 YNNKEL (reference sequence). Losses at the gene ends were 7 bases for V and 4 bases for J; bases not matched to a gene: 6. CDR3 DNA: TGTGCCAGCAACCGACAGGGGGCCTTCACTGAAGCTTTCTTT. This sequence encodes CASNRQGAFTEAFF.

The chain is built from TRBV7-8 and TRBJ2-1, with TRBD2 matching 7 bases. V was clipped by 7 bases and J by 3 bases; unmatched bases: 12. The CDR3 extends over 16 amino acids. Germline CDR1 and CDR2: SGHVS and FQNEAQ. In DNA, the CDR3 is TGTGCCAGCACCGCATTTGCGGGAGTCTTCTACAATGAGCAGTTCTTC. The encoded protein is CASTAFAGVFYNEQFF.

The chain is built from TRBV5-1 and TRBJ2-2, with D possibly matching TRBD1 (6 bases). CDR1 and CDR2 (germline): SGHRS, YFSETQ. The CDR3 contains 13 residues. The V and J ends lost 5 bases and 1 base respectively, with 6 bases between them. Here the CDR3 reads CASRQGNTGELFF. The CDR3 DNA sequence: TGCGCCAGCAGACAGGGGAACACCGGGGAGCTGTTTTTT.

The V call is TRBV21-1, the J call TRBJ2-1; the table's TRBD1 call for D was not verified on the DNA. TRBV21-1 is a recognized pseudogene. CDR3 length equals 17 residues. The chain's CDR3 is CASSKGQGATTGNEQFF. The CDR3 nucleotides read TGTGCCAGCAGCAAGGGACAGGGGGCTACTACGGGAAATGAGCAGTTCTTC.

The chain links TRBV24-1 to TRBJ1-5; D is undetermined. The CDR3 is 14 amino acids. The V end was cut by 3 bases, the J end by 6 bases, with 11 bases between. Germline CDR1 is KGHDR and CDR2 is SFDVKD. The CDR3 protein is CATSDRHGVQPQHF. The CDR3 coding sequence is TGTGCCACCAGTGATCGCCATGGGGTTCAGCCCCAGCATTTT.